The rows below give T cell receptor beta chains drawn from one sample of a study of ipilimumab plus nivolumab after autologous stem cell transplantation. The table came from immunoSEQ multiplex PCR; TCRdb's copy has only in-frame clones and leaves some out. The repertoire consists of about 5,000 clones, with roughly 76% occurring once and the leading ten covering over 15%. The sequencing here drew on PBMCs, taken in a trial of ipilimumab plus nivolumab as post-transplant consolidation. The receptors derive from a male donor with multiple myeloma. Both conserved end residues are part of each CDR3. A D gene is named only where the DNA matches it firmly. Part of the rows lack a size; the others show once, few, many or a class for expanded clones.

-	TRBJ2-1	-	TRBV5-1	14	TGCGCCAGCAGCTTGATACGGGGGGCAAATGAGCAGTTCTTC	CASSLIRGANEQFF
-	TRBJ1-6	-	TRBV6-1	13	TGTGCCAGCAACCGGGGAAATAATTCACCCCTCCACTTT	CASNRGNNSPLHF
-	TRBJ2-7	-	TRBV19	13	TGTGCCAGTAGTCTTGTGGGGTTGGACGAGCAGTACTTC	CASSLVGLDEQYF
-	TRBJ2-7	-	TRBV18	13	TGTGCCAGCGAGGGGGGGCTGTCCTACGAGCAGTACTTC	CASEGGLSYEQYF
-	TRBJ1-5	-	TRBV19	12	TGTGCCAGTAGTATTCTTGGTCAGCCCCAGCATTTT	CASSILGQPQHF
-	TRBJ2-3	-	TRBV5-1	17	TGCGCCAGCAGCTTGGGACGGTACACTCGCCCCACAGATACGCAGTATTTT	CASSLGRYTRPTDTQYF
few	TRBJ2-6	-	TRBV6-1	14	TGTGCCAGCAGTCCTTACTCTGGGGCCAACGTCCTGACTTTC	CASSPYSGANVLTF
-	TRBJ2-2	-	TRBV11-2	17	TGTGCCAGCAGCTTAGGAGGGGGGGCGGGGAACACCGGGGAGCTGTTTTTT	CASSLGGGAGNTGELFF
-	TRBJ2-7	-	TRBV6-5	16	TGTGCCAGCAGTTACTCGAGTGCCCCAGGAACCTACGAGCAGTACTTC	CASSYSSAPGTYEQYF
-	TRBJ2-2	-	TRBV11-3	18	TGTGCCAGCAGTGATCGTGAAGTAGGAGGCGTCGACACCGGGGAGCTGTTTTTT	CASSDREVGGVDTGELFF
-	TRBJ2-2	-	TRBV4-1	15	TGCGCCAGCAGCCAAGAGCCTCAGGTGGCCGGGGAGCTGTTTTTT	CASSQEPQVAGELFF
few	TRBJ2-5	TRBD1	TRBV27	13	TGTGCCAGCAGTAGACAGGGTGCGGAGACCCAGTACTTC	CASSRQGAETQYF
-	TRBJ2-3	-	TRBV2	12	TGTGCCAGTGAGCGGTACACAGATACGCAGTATTTT	CASERYTDTQYF
-	TRBJ1-2	-	TRBV5-1	15	TGCGCCAGCAGCCCGGCAAGGGGGGGAGGATATGGCTACACCTTC	CASSPARGGGYGYTF
-	TRBJ2-3	-	TRBV7-9	15	TGTGCCAGCAGCTTAGTTGGGGGCCGAGCAGATACGCAGTATTTT	CASSLVGGRADTQYF
-	TRBJ2-4	TRBD1	TRBV11-2	15	TGTGCCAGCAGCCCTCGGACAGGGGGGAAGTACATTCAGTACTTC	CASSPRTGGKYIQYF
once	TRBJ2-5	-	TRBV27	12	TGTGCCAGCAGTTTACTTCAAGAGACCCAGTACTTC	CASSLLQETQYF
-	TRBJ1-2	-	TRBV4-1	15	TGCGCCAGCAGCCAAAGTCATGCACAGAACTATGGCTACACCTTC	CASSQSHAQNYGYTF
-	TRBJ1-2	-	TRBV5-1	14	TGCGCCAGCAGCGCATTCCAGGGGAAGTATGGCTACACCTTC	CASSAFQGKYGYTF
-	TRBJ2-7	-	TRBV2	13	TGTGCCAGCAGTGAGTCGCGGGCCTACGAGCAGTACTTC	CASSESRAYEQYF